This T cell receptor beta chain was documented in a study of Graves' ophthalmopathy and Graves' hyperthyroidism. Study-wide results and caveats: Its predictions of ophthalmopathy progression gave the model 70.59% sensitivity and 72% to 85% specificity.

Physicians reached a diagnosis by relying on clinical symptoms, serum thyroxine, TRAb, thyroid ultrasound and orbital computed tomography. Details on this clonotype: Its antigen is not known.

The authors amplified TCR beta CDR3 regions from RNA transcripts. The library came from an HTBI-primed first-round RT-PCR and a second-round multiplex PCR. TCRdb used MiXCR to reprocess the multiplex PCR reads, holding one entry per CDR3 protein. The sample contains more than 150,000 distinct CDR3 sequences, roughly two fifths of which appear only once. The CDR3 spans 14 residues. Germline trimming cut 5 bases from V and 4 bases from J; bases unmatched to any gene: 0. Germline-derived CDR1 and CDR2 are MNHEY and SVGEGT. Sequenced: peripheral blood. J is TRBJ2-7 and V is TRBV6-2 or TRBV6-3; 15 bases fit TRBD2. The receptor comes from a woman aged 40-49 years with Graves' ophthalmopathy. This chain's CDR3 is CASSGLAGGYEQYF. In DNA form, the CDR3 reads TGTGCCAGCAGTGGACTAGCGGGAGGGTACGAGCAGTACTTC.